Below, 19 T cell receptor beta chains from the same sample are listed, as sequenced in a study of molecular identifiers for immune sequencing clone quantification. MiXCR was run by TCRdb on the PCR reads, yielding one entry per CDR3 protein. The table includes about 630,000 distinct CDR3 sequences, about 25% detected once. The sequenced material came from naive CD8+ T cells from blood, with Jurkat cell RNA spiked in. The subset is: FACS-sorted CD8+CD4-CCR7+CD45RA+ naive T cells. Receptors were obtained from a human donor in good health. Some libraries in this study had Jurkat cell RNA spiked in.

This clonotype was counted many times. At one boundary the junction diverges from the germline segment, which might be a read error. This chain joins TRBV28 and TRBJ2-2; D remains ambiguous. CDR3 length equals 13 residues. Germline loops: CDR1 MDHEN, CDR2 SYDVKM. As DNA, the CDR3 is TGCGCCAGCAGCTTGAGGAACACCGGGGAGCTGTTTTTT. Encoded protein: CASSLRNTGELFF.

This clonotype was counted a few times. This sequence joins TRBV6-2 or TRBV6-3 and TRBJ2-5, with 8 bases that match TRBD1. The junction had 15 bases not matched to a gene; V was cut back by 6 bases and J by 3 bases. From germline, CDR1 is MNHEY and CDR2 SVGEGT. The CDR3 length is 17 residues. For the CDR3, the DNA is TGTGCCAGCAGCCCCTGGACAGGGCCCACACTTAAAGAGACCCAGTACTTC. The encoded protein is CASSPWTGPTLKETQYF.

This clonotype appeared once. The junction departs from germline at one end; a sequencing error may be responsible. The chain joins TRBV9 to TRBJ2-7, with a possible D match to TRBD2 (7 bases). CDR1 and CDR2 (germline): SGDLS, YYNGEE. This CDR3 region has 15 residues. DNA of the CDR3: TGTGCCCGCAGCGAGGGGGGGCTCGCGGGGGACGAGCAGTACTTC. The encoded protein is CARSEGGLAGDEQYF.

The V gene is TRBV4-2, the J gene TRBJ1-2; D not certain. V was shortened by 3 bases and J by 2 bases, with 7 bases between the two germline ends. This CDR3 comprises 13 residues. Germline V CDR1 and CDR2: LGHNA, YNFKEQ. The CDR3 DNA reads as TGTGCCAGCAGCCAGGGAATCAACTATGGCTACACCTTC. Translated, it gives CASSQGINYGYTF.

A note on this clonotype: This may be a read error, as it is one base from a much larger clone. The genes are TRBV4-1 and TRBJ1-2, with D tentatively TRBD1 (5 bases). The CDR3 spans 13 residues. CDR1 and CDR2 (germline): MGHRA, YSYEKL. As DNA, the CDR3 is TGCGCCAGCGGCCAGCAGGGCAGAAGAGGCTACACCTTC. This encodes CASGQQGRRGYTF.

The chain employs TRBV6-5 and TRBJ2-5; D call uncertain. Deletions cut 5 bases from V and 2 bases from J, with 12 bases between. Germline V gives CDR1 MNHEY, CDR2 SVGAGI. This CDR3 has 14 amino acids. CDR3 protein: CASSRTVIQETQYF. The CDR3 DNA is TGTGCCAGCAGTAGGACGGTAATACAAGAGACCCAGTACTTC.

This clonotype showed up many times. The V and J genes are TRBV6-5 and TRBJ2-1; D gene ambiguous. CDR1 and CDR2 (germline): MNHEY, SVGAGI. The ends were cut back, 2 bases at V and 9 bases at J, with 5 bases in the middle. This CDR3 spans 11 amino acids. The CDR3 sequence: CASSYGAEQFF. The DNA for the CDR3 is TGTGCCAGCAGTTACGGAGCTGAGCAGTTCTTC.

Worth noting for this clonotype: This may be a read error, as it is one base from a much larger clone. The genes are TRBV7-2 and TRBJ2-5, with TRBD1 matching 7 bases. Germline lookup yields CDR1 SGHTA and CDR2 FQGNSA. The CDR3 runs 17 residues. The CDR3 DNA follows: TGTGCCAGCAGCCCTCCCCCCCCGTGGGACAGTCAAGAGCCCCAGTACTTC. Its protein is CASSPPPPWDSQEPQYF.

Remarks on this clonotype: Compared with germline, one end of the junction differs, possibly owing to a read error. Here the CDR3 reads CVSTPKGETYEQYF. The CDR3 bases are TGTGTCAGCACCCCCAAGGGGGAGACCTACGAGCAGTACTTC. The V gene is TRBV2, the J gene TRBJ2-7; a weak D match, TRBD1 (6 bases). From germline, CDR1 is SNHLY and CDR2 FYNNEI. The CDR3 sequence is 14 residues long.

This clonotype was counted between two and nine times. The V and J genes are TRBV7-6 and TRBJ1-2, with TRBD1 matching over 7 bases. Germline loops: CDR1 SGHVS, CDR2 FNYEAQ. V shed 5 bases and J 2 bases; nucleotides not matched to a gene: 8. This CDR3 is built from 15 residues. DNA for the CDR3: TGTGCCAGCAGCCCCCTGACAGGGCCGAACTATGGCTACACCTTC. It codes for CASSPLTGPNYGYTF.

In this sample, this clonotype turned up a few times. The chain joins TRBV5-1 to TRBJ2-1; D is perhaps TRBD2 (5 bases). Germline CDR1 is SGHRS and CDR2 is YFSETQ. The CDR3 extends over 16 amino acids. V lost 2 bases and J 0 bases, leaving 12 bases between the germline ends. As DNA, the CDR3 is TGCGCCAGCAGCTTCGGTAGCGTTAGCTCCTACAATGAGCAGTTCTTC. Protein: CASSFGSVSSYNEQFF.

The chain employs TRBV5-8 and TRBJ2-7, with D perhaps TRBD1 or TRBD2 (5 bases each). V was cut by 4 bases and J by 5 bases, with 16 bases left in between. Germline V gene data show CDR1 as SGHTS and CDR2 as YDEGEE. The CDR3 contains 14 residues. The CDR3 spells CASSPWGWENEQYF. The CDR3 DNA sequence: TGTGCCAGCAGCCCCTGGGGGTGGGAGAACGAGCAGTACTTC.

The chain carries TRBV18 and TRBJ1-1; D remains unclear. With 4 bases removed from V and 6 bases from J, the gap between germline ends came to 12 bases. Germline loops: CDR1 KGHSH, CDR2 LQKENI. CDR3 size: 13 residues. The CDR3 region is CASSQRYNPEAFF. DNA for the CDR3: TGTGCCAGCTCACAGAGGTATAACCCTGAAGCTTTCTTT. Full variable domain (rest looked up from reference TRBV18 and TRBJ1-1): NAGVMQNPRHLVRRRGQEARLRCSPMKGHSHVYWYRQLPEEGLKFMVYLQKENIIDESGMPKERFSAEFPKEGPSILRIQQVVRGDSAAYFCASSQRYNPEAFFGQGTRLTVV.

This clonotype showed up just a few times. The chain couples TRBV20-1 to TRBJ2-1; no reliable D call. This CDR3 has 13 residues. V dropped 0 bases and J dropped 4 bases, with 7 bases sitting between them. From germline, CDR1 is DFQATT and CDR2 SNEGSKA (reference sequence). Here the CDR3 DNA reads TGCAGTGCTAGAGATCAGACTTACAATGAGCAGTTCTTC. Its translation is CSARDQTYNEQFF.

This clonotype appeared many times. V gene TRBV19 combines with J gene TRBJ2-1; D not certain. Germline lookup yields CDR1 LNHDA and CDR2 SQIVND (reference sequence). This CDR3 comprises 13 residues. V was pared by 5 bases and J by 12 bases, with 17 bases between. The DNA of the CDR3 is TGTGCCAGTAGTCCAGGAACCGCAATCGCGCAGTTCTTC. It codes for CASSPGTAIAQFF. Using reference TRBV19 and TRBJ2-1 for the parts outside the CDR3, the full variable domain is DGGITQSPKYLFRKEGQNVTLSCEQNLNHDAMYWYRQDPGQGLRLIYYSQIVNDFQKGDIAEGYSVSREKKESFPLTVTSAQKNPTAFYLCASSPGTAIAQFFGPGTRLTVL.

In its sample, this clonotype was seen once. CDR3 loop: CASSLGGTAYWGEQYF. The CDR3 DNA sequence: TGTGCCAGCAGCTTAGGAGGGACGGCATATTGGGGCGAGCAGTACTTC. The V and J genes are TRBV7-2 and TRBJ2-7, with D perhaps matching TRBD1 or TRBD2 (5 bases each). The CDR3 length is 16 residues. V shed 1 base and J shed 6 bases, with 19 bases lying between them. Germline V CDR1 and CDR2: SGHTA, FQGNSA.

This clonotype was seen ten or more times. The chain combines TRBV6-5 with TRBJ2-2, with D perhaps TRBD2 (6 bases). In germline, CDR1 is MNHEY, CDR2 SVGAGI. CDR3 size: 17 residues. Trimming took off 2 bases at V and 0 bases at J, with 13 bases between the two ends. This CDR3 reads CASSYETERANTGELFF. Here the CDR3 DNA reads TGTGCCAGCAGTTACGAAACCGAGCGGGCGAACACCGGGGAGCTGTTTTTT.

This clonotype was recorded at least ten times. V is TRBV6-5 and J is TRBJ2-2; 10 bases agree with TRBD2. This CDR3 spans 14 amino acids. Germline loops: CDR1 MNHEY, CDR2 SVGAGI. Unmatched junction bases numbered 6, after V lost 4 bases and J lost 10 bases. The CDR3 protein is CASSSRTSGLELFF. The CDR3 DNA follows: TGTGCCAGCAGTTCCAGGACTAGCGGCCTGGAGCTGTTTTTT.

The V gene is TRBV5-1, the J gene TRBJ1-1; D is undetermined. The CDR3 totals 15 residues. V was pared by 0 bases and J by 3 bases, with 12 bases between. In germline, CDR1 is SGHRS, CDR2 YFSETQ. CDR3: CASSLEAVAYTEAFF. CDR3 nucleotide sequence: TGCGCCAGCAGCTTGGAGGCAGTTGCTTACACTGAAGCTTTCTTT.